The entry that follows covers one T cell receptor beta chain sequence. Using its own MiXCR run on the 5' RACE reads, TCRdb lists one record per CDR3 protein. This table holds 320,000 or so distinct CDR3 sequences, 7% to 10% found once. The germline V gene encodes CDR1 SEHNR and CDR2 FQNEAQ (reference sequence). Between the trimmed V and J ends, which lost 4 bases and 4 bases, there was a span of 8 bases. The CDR3 is 13 amino acids. This sample was included in a study of T cells after yellow fever vaccination. This receptor was identified in a man aged 18 to 30 who received the YFV17D yellow fever vaccine. The sample in question was PBMCs, obtained approximately 40 days after the first yellow fever vaccination. The genes are TRBV7-9 and TRBJ1-3; D ambiguous. The CDR3 loop reads CASSSYRGNTIYF. DNA of the CDR3: TGTGCCAGCAGCTCCTACAGAGGAAACACCATATATTTT. The whole variable domain, filled in from reference TRBV7-9 and TRBJ1-3, reads DTGVSQNPRHKITKRGQNVTFRCDPISEHNRLYWYRQTLGQGPEFLTYFQNEAQLEKSRLLSDRFSAERPKGSFSTLEIQRTEQGDSAMYLCASSSYRGNTIYFGEGSWLTVV.